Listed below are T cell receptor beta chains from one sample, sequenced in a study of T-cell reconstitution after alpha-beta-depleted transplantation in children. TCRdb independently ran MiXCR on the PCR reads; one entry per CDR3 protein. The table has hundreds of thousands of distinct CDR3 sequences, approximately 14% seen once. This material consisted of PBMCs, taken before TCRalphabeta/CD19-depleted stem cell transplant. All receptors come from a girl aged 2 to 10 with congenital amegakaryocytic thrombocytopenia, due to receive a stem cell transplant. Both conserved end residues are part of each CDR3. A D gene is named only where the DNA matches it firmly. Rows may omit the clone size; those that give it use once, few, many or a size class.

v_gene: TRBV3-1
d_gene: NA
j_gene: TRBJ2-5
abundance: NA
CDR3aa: CASSQFIHVRVQETQYF
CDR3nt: TGTGCCAGCAGCCAATTTATCCACGTGAGGGTCCAGGAGACCCAGTACTTC

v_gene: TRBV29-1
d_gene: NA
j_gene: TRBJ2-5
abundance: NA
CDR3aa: CSVRFRDGETQYF
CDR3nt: TGCAGCGTAAGGTTTCGGGACGGAGAGACCCAGTACTTC

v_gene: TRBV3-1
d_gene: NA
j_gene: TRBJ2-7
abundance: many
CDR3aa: CASSLERNSYEQYF
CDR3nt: TGTGCCAGCAGCCTCGAGCGTAACTCCTACGAGCAGTACTTC

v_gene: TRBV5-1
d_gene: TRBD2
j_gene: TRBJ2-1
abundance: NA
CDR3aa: CASSLDSGRARNEQFF
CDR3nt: TGCGCCAGCAGCTTGGATAGCGGGAGGGCGAGGAATGAGCAGTTCTTC

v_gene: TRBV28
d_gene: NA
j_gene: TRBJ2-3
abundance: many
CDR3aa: CASSPGGTTDTQYF
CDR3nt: TGTGCCAGCAGTCCCGGTGGGACCACAGATACGCAGTATTTT

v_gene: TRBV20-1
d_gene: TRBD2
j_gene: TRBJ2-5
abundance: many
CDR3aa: CSATLAGVGETQYF
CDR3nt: TGCAGTGCTACACTAGCGGGAGTGGGGGAGACCCAGTACTTC

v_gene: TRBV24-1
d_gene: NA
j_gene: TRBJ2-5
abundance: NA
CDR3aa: CATSQGSQETQYF
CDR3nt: TGTGCCACCAGCCAGGGATCTCAAGAGACCCAGTACTTC

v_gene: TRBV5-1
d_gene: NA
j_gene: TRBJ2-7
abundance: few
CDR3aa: CASSLRGLESRVF
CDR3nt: TGCGCCAGCAGCTTACGGGGACTCGAGAGCAGGGTTTTC

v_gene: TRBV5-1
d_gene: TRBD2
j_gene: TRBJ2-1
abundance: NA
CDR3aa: CASSAGWGLAPNEQFF
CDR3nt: TGCGCCAGCAGCGCTGGGTGGGGACTAGCGCCCAATGAGCAGTTCTTC

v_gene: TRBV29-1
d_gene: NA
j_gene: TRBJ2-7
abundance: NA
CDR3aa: CSVGLGGAHEQYF
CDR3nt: TGCAGCGTTGGATTGGGTGGGGCCCACGAGCAGTACTTC

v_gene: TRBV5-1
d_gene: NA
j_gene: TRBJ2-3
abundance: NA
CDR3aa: CASSLGHAQDTQYF
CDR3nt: TGCGCCAGCAGCTTGGGCCATGCGCAAGATACGCAGTATTTT

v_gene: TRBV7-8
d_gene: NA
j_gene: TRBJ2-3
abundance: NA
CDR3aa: CASSLVLAQKDTQYF
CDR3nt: TGTGCCAGCAGCTTAGTGCTAGCCCAGAAAGATACGCAGTATTTT

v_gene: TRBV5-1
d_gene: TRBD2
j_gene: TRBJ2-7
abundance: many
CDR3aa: CASSFRLAAYEQYF
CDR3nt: TGCGCCAGCAGCTTCCGACTAGCGGCCTACGAGCAGTACTTC

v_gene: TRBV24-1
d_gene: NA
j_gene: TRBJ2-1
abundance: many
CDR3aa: CATSDSSERSYNEQFF
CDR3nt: TGTGCCACCAGTGATTCATCGGAGCGTTCCTACAATGAGCAGTTCTTC

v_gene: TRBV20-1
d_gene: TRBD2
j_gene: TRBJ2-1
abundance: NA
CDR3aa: CSAREAGEGWEQFF
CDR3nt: TGCAGTGCTAGAGAAGCGGGAGAAGGGTGGGAGCAGTTCTTC

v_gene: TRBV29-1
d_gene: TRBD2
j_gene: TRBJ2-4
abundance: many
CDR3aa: CSVDFGRANIQYF
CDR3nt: TGCAGCGTTGATTTCGGGAGGGCCAACATTCAGTACTTC

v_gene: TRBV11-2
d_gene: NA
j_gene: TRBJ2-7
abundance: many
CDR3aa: CASSHREIYYEQYF
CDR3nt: TGTGCCAGCAGCCACCGGGAGATCTACTACGAGCAGTACTTC

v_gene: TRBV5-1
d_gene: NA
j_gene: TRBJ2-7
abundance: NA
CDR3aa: CASSFGTDSYEQYF
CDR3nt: TGCGCCAGCAGCTTTGGGACGGACTCCTACGAGCAGTACTTC

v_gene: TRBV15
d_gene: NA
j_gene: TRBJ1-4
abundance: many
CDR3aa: CATSRDLGFATNEKLFF
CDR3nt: TGTGCCACCAGCAGAGATTTGGGGTTCGCAACTAATGAAAAACTGTTTTTT

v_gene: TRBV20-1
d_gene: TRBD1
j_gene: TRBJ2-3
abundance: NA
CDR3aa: CSARGIDRGLTDTQYF
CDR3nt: TGCAGTGCTAGAGGGATCGACAGGGGGCTTACAGATACGCAGTATTTT

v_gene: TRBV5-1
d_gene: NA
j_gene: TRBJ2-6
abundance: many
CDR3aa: CASSSDSLWANVLTF
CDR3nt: TGCGCCAGCAGCTCTGACAGCTTGTGGGCCAACGTCCTGACTTTC

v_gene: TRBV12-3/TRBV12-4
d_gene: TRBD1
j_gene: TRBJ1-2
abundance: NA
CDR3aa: CASRIQGAYGYTF
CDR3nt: TGTGCCAGCAGAATACAGGGGGCGTATGGCTACACCTTC

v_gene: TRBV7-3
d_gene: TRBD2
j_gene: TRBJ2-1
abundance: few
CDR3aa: CASSPGTSGNHEQFF
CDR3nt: TGTGCCAGCAGCCCAGGGACTAGCGGGAACCATGAGCAGTTCTTC

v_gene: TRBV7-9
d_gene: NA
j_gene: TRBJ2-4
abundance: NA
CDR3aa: CASSLVAVKNIQYF
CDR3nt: TGTGCCAGCAGCTTAGTGGCCGTTAAAAACATTCAGTACTTC

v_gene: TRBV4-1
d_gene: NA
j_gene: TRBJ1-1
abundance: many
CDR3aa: CASSRWTVLNTEAFF
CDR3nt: TGCGCCAGCAGCCGGTGGACAGTTTTGAACACTGAAGCTTTCTTT

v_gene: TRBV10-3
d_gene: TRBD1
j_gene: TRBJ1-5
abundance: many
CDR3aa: CAISGTGTGEQPQHF
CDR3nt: TGTGCCATCAGCGGTACAGGAACAGGGGAACAGCCCCAGCATTTT

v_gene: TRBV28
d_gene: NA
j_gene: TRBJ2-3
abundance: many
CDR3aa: CASSSPGQGLDTQYF
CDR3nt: TGTGCCAGCAGTTCCCCGGGGCAGGGATTAGATACGCAGTATTTT

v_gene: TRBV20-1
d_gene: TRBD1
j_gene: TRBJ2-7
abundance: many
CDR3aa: CSARSGQAHSYEQYF
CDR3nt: TGCAGTGCTAGATCGGGACAGGCCCATTCCTACGAGCAGTACTTC

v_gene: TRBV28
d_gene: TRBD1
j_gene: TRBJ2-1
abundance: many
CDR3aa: CASSVRDRGMDEQFF
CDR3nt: TGTGCCAGCAGTGTCCGGGACAGGGGGATGGATGAGCAGTTCTTC

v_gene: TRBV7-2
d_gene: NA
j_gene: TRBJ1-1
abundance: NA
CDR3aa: CASSREGPYTEAFF
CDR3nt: TGTGCCAGCAGCCGCGAGGGACCTTACACTGAAGCTTTCTTT

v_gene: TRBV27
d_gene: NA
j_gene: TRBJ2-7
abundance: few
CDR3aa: CASSPRVYGVASFHDEQYF
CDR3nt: TGTGCCAGCAGCCCACGGGTATATGGGGTGGCTAGCTTCCACGACGAGCAGTACTTC

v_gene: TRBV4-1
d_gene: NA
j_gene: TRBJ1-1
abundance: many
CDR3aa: CASSHPPATSLNTEAFF
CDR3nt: TGCGCCAGCAGCCACCCCCCGGCCACATCCCTGAACACTGAAGCTTTCTTT

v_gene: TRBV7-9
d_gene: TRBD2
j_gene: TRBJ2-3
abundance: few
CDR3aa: CASSPISGGSTDTQYF
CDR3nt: TGTGCCAGCAGCCCCATTTCGGGAGGAAGCACAGATACGCAGTATTTT

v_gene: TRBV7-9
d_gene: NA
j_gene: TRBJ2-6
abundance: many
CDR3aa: CASSFEWISGANVLTF
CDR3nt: TGTGCCAGCAGCTTTGAGTGGATCTCTGGGGCCAACGTCCTGACTTTC

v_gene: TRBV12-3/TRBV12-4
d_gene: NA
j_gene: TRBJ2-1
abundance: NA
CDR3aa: CASSPPPRGSEQFF
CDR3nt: TGTGCCAGCAGTCCCCCTCCGAGGGGCAGTGAGCAGTTCTTC

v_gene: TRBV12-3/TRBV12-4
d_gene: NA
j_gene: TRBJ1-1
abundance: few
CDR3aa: CASIDGLTAEAFF
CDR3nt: TGTGCCAGCATAGACGGGTTGACGGCTGAAGCTTTCTTT

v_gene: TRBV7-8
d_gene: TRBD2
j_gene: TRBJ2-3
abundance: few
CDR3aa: CASSPGLVEYF
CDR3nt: TGTGCCAGCAGCCCGGGACTAGTGGAGTATTTT

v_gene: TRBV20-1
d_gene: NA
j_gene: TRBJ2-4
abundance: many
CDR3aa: CSAREEARTVDIQYF
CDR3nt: TGCAGTGCTAGAGAAGAAGCCCGGACCGTGGACATTCAGTACTTC

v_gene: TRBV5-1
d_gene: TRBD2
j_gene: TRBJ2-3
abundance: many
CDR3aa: CASSHKLAATDTQYF
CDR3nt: TGCGCCAGCAGCCACAAACTAGCGGCCACAGATACGCAGTATTTT

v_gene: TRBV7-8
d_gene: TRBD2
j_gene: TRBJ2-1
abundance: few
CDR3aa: CASSLALAGNYNEQFF
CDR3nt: TGTGCCAGCAGCTTAGCGCTAGCGGGAAACTACAATGAGCAGTTCTTC

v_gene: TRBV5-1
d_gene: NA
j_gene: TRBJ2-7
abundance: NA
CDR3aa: CASSISAAASSYEQYF
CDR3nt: TGCGCCAGCAGCATTTCGGCGGCGGCAAGCTCCTACGAGCAGTACTTC

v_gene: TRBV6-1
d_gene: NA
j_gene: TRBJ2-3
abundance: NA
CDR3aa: CASSVDLGLITDTQYF
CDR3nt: TGTGCCAGCAGTGTAGATCTGGGACTCATCACAGATACGCAGTATTTT

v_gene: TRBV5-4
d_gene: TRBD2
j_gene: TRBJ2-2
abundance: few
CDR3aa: CASSPKRENTGELFF
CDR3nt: TGTGCCAGCAGTCCCAAGCGGGAAAACACCGGGGAGCTGTTTTTT

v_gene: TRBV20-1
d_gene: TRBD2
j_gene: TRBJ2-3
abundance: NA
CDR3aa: CSACSGNTDTQYF
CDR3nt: TGCAGTGCTTGTAGCGGGAACACAGATACGCAGTATTTT

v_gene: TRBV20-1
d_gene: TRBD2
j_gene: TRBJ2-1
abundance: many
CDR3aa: CSATRTSGRVNGHIEQFF
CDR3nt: TGCAGTGCTACTCGGACTAGCGGGAGGGTTAACGGGCACATTGAGCAGTTCTTC

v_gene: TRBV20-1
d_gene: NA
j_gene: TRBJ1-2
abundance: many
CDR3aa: CSANLVNYGYTF
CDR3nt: TGCAGTGCTAATTTAGTCAACTATGGCTACACCTTC

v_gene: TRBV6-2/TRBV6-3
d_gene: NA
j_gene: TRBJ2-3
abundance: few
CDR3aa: CASSYSAGPDTQYF
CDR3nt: TGTGCCAGCAGTTACTCAGCGGGCCCAGATACGCAGTATTTT

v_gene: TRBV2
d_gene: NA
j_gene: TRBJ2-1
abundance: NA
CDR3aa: CASLAIRGYNEQFF
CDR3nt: TGTGCCAGTCTAGCGATCCGGGGTTACAATGAGCAGTTCTTC

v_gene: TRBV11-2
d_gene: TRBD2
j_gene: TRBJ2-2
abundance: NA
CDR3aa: CAGGTSETSNTGELFF
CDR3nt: TGTGCCGGGGGAACTAGCGAGACTTCGAACACCGGGGAGCTGTTTTTT

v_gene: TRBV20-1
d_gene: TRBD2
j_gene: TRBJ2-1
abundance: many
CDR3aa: CSARDLAGGPYNEQFF
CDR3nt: TGCAGTGCTAGAGATCTAGCGGGAGGACCCTACAATGAGCAGTTCTTC

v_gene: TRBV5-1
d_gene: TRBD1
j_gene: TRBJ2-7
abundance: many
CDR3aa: CASSRLGTGHEQYF
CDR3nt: TGCGCCAGCAGCCGATTGGGGACAGGACACGAGCAGTACTTC

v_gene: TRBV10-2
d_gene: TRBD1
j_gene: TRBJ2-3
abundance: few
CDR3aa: CASRGQGAPPETQYF
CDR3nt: TGCGCCAGCAGGGGCCAGGGGGCTCCCCCTGAGACGCAGTATTTT

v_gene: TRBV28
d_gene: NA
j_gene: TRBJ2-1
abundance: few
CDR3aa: CASSSPTSFSYNEQFF
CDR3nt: TGTGCCAGCAGTTCCCCGACTTCATTCTCCTACAATGAGCAGTTCTTC

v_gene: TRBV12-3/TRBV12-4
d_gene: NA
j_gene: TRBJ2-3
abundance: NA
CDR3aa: CASSFQTTDTQYF
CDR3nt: TGTGCCAGCAGTTTCCAGACAACAGATACGCAGTATTTT

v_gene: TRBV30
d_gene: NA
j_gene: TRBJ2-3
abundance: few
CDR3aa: CAWSSRGADTQYF
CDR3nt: TGTGCCTGGAGCTCTAGAGGGGCCGATACGCAGTATTTT

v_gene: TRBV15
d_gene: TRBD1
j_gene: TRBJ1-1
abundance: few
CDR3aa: CATSIGTGRSAFF
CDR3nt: TGTGCCACCAGCATTGGGACAGGGCGGTCGGCTTTCTTT

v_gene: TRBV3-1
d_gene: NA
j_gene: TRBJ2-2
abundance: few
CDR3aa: CASSQARGRDTGELFF
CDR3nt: TGTGCCAGCAGCCAAGCAAGGGGGAGGGACACCGGGGAGCTGTTTTTT

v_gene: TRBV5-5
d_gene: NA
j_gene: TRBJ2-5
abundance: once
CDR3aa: CASTLEGLETQYF
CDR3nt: TGTGCCAGCACCTTGGAGGGATTAGAGACCCAGTACTTC

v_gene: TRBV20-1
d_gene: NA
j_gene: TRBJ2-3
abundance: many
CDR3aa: CSAPWGASVSNTQYF
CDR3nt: TGCAGTGCTCCCTGGGGTGCGTCCGTATCAAATACGCAGTATTTT

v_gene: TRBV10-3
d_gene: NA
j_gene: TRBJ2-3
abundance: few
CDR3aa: CAITRGLAEVDTQYF
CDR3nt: TGTGCCATCACCAGGGGTCTAGCAGAGGTAGATACGCAGTATTTT